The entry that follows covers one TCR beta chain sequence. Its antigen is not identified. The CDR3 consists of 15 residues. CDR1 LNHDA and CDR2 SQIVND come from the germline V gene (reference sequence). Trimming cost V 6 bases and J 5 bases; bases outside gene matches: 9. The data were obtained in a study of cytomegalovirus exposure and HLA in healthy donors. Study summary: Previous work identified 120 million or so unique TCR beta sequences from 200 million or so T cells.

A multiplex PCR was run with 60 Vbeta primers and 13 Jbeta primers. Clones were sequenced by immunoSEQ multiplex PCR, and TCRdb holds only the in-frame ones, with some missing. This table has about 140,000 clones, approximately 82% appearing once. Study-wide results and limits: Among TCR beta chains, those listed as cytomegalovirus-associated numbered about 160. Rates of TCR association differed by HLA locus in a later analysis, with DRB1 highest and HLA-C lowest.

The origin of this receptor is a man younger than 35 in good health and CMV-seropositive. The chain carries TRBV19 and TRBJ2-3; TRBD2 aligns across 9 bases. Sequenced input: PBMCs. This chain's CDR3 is CASREVAGVKDTQYF. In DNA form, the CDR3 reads TGTGCCAGTAGAGAAGTAGCGGGAGTGAAAGATACGCAGTATTTT.